Shown below are 15 T cell receptor beta chains from a single sample sequenced in a study of blood T cell repertoires in COVID-19. The table came from immunoSEQ multiplex PCR; TCRdb's copy has only in-frame clones and leaves some out. In the table there are about 170,000 clones, roughly 90% of which are singletons. Sequencing was carried out using peripheral blood. The receptor source for this set is a man aged 25 to 40 with COVID-19, enrolled during active disease.

The chain uses TRBV7-9 and TRBJ1-2; 7 bases fit TRBD1. Germline CDR1 SEHNR, CDR2 FQNEAQ (reference sequence). CDR3 size: 16 residues. Trimming at V came to 2 bases and at J to 0 bases, leaving 6 bases not matched to a gene. The CDR3 nucleotides read TGTGCCAGCAGCTTAACCGGGGACAGAACTAACTATGGCTACACCTTC. Amino acids: CASSLTGDRTNYGYTF.

The chain is built from TRBV14 and TRBJ2-7; tentatively, D is TRBD2 (6 bases). Germline V gene lookup returns CDR1 SGHDN and CDR2 FVKESK. Trimming pared 1 base from V and 2 bases from J, leaving 18 bases between. The CDR3 has 17 residues. CDR3 loop: CASSQVLSARRAYEQYF. The CDR3 DNA sequence: TGTGCCAGCAGCCAAGTTTTGTCGGCCCGGAGGGCCTACGAGCAGTACTTC.

The chain employs TRBV30 and TRBJ2-7; TRBD1 agrees at 12 bases. J lost 5 bases, V lost 2 bases, and 4 bases had no gene match. Per the germline V gene, CDR1 is GTSNPN and CDR2 is SVGIG (reference sequence). CDR3 length equals 14 residues. CDR3 in amino acids: CAWSRDRGLNEQYF. The CDR3 bases are TGTGCCTGGAGTCGGGACAGGGGGCTGAACGAGCAGTACTTC.

The J gene is TRBJ2-7, the V gene TRBV27; TRBD2 matches 9 bases. The CDR3 extends over 16 amino acids. Germline V gene data show CDR1 as MNHEY and CDR2 as SMNVEV (reference sequence). V gave up 2 bases and J gave up 1 base; unmatched junction bases: 6. In DNA form, the CDR3 reads TGTGCCAGCAGTTTAGTTGGGACTAGCCGTTCCTACGAGCAGTACTTC. Translated: CASSLVGTSRSYEQYF.

The V and J genes are TRBV10-3 and TRBJ2-1, with 8 bases fitting TRBD1. Germline V gene lookup returns CDR1 ENHRY and CDR2 SYGVKD. The CDR3 has 15 residues. Trimming took 6 bases from V and 6 from J; bases not matched to a gene: 10. CDR3 nucleotide sequence: TGTGCCATCAGATACGGTCAGGGGGCCGTCAATGAGCAGTTCTTC. It translates to CAIRYGQGAVNEQFF.

The chain links TRBV3-1 (or the pseudogene TRBV3-2) to TRBJ2-5; 7 bases agree with TRBD1. Trimming cost V 4 bases and J 5 bases; bases outside gene matches: 7. The V gene's germline CDR1 is LGHDT and CDR2 YNNKEL (reference sequence). The CDR3 contains 14 residues. The DNA of the CDR3 is TGTGCCAGCAGCCTCCGACAGGGTGGGGAGACCCAGTACTTC. This codes for CASSLRQGGETQYF.

The chain joins TRBV7-3 to TRBJ1-1; weak D call: TRBD1 (5 bases). CDR1 is SGHTA, CDR2 FQGTGA, per germline. Trimming removed 0 bases at V and 1 base at J, with 12 bases between. The CDR3 is made up of 16 amino acids. The CDR3, as DNA: TGTGCCAGCAGCTTAACGGAAGGGGAGGGGAACACTGAAGCTTTCTTT. It translates to CASSLTEGEGNTEAFF.

The chain couples TRBV7-3 to TRBJ2-2; 8 nucleotides match TRBD2. Germline V lookup: CDR1 SGHTA, CDR2 FQGTGA. This CDR3 is built from 13 residues. Germline trimming cut 6 bases from V and 6 bases from J; bases unmatched to any gene: 3. The CDR3 DNA is TGTGCCAGCAGTTCGGGACTAGCCGGGGAGCTGTTTTTT. As protein: CASSSGLAGELFF.

This clone was detected only a few times. V and J are TRBV4-3 and TRBJ2-7; maybe TRBD2 (6 bases). The CDR3 is 16 residues long. Germline CDR1 is LGHNA and CDR2 is YSLEER. Trimming removed 0 bases from V and 3 bases from J, with 15 bases in between. For the CDR3, the DNA is TGCGCCAGCAGCCAAGATTGGGGACTCGCCATCTACGAGCAGTACTTC. Its translation is CASSQDWGLAIYEQYF.

The CDR3 here is CASSFIPRELGEKLFF. Here the CDR3 DNA reads TGTGCCAGCAGCTTTATCCCAAGGGAGTTGGGGGAAAAACTGTTTTTT. The chain is built from TRBV7-2 and TRBJ1-4; D is ambiguous. The CDR3 runs 16 residues. V was shortened by 3 bases and J by 8 bases, with 19 bases between the two germline ends. CDR1 and CDR2 from the germline V gene are SGHTA and FQGNSA.

This chain joins TRBV6-6 and TRBJ2-3; 8 bases agree with TRBD1. CDR3 length equals 16 residues. Germline V gene lookup returns CDR1 MNHNY and CDR2 SVGAGI (reference sequence). J lost 4 bases, V lost 6 bases, and 12 bases had no gene match. The CDR3 is CASSSGQGYIPDTQYF. The CDR3 DNA sequence: TGTGCCAGCAGCTCCGGACAGGGATATATTCCAGATACGCAGTATTTT.

This chain uses TRBV14 with TRBJ2-1, with a tentative D call TRBD2 (5 bases). The CDR3 is 17 residues long. CDR1 is SGHDN and CDR2 is FVKESK in the germline V gene. V was shortened by 0 bases and J by 3 bases, with 15 bases between the two germline ends. DNA for the CDR3: TGTGCCAGCAGCCAAGATCTGAGGGTTCGACTCTACAATGAGCAGTTCTTC. Translation gives CASSQDLRVRLYNEQFF.

The chain employs TRBV4-1 and TRBJ2-1, with 8 bases aligning to TRBD2. CDR1 and CDR2 (germline): MGHRA, YSYEKL. Germline trimming cut 4 bases from V and 7 bases from J; bases unmatched to any gene: 9. This CDR3 comprises 15 residues. The CDR3 DNA is TGCGCCAGCAGCCTAAGAGTCGGGACTAGTAATGAGCAGTTCTTC. This gives the protein CASSLRVGTSNEQFF.

This clone was observed a handful of times. V is TRBV5-1 and J is TRBJ2-1; 15 nucleotides line up with TRBD2. The junction had 2 bases not matched to a gene; V was cut back by 3 bases and J by 10 bases. This CDR3 region has 14 residues. CDR1 is SGHRS, CDR2 YFSETQ, per germline. The CDR3 reads CASSWTSGRVEQFF. The CDR3 DNA sequence: TGCGCCAGCAGCTGGACTAGCGGGAGGGTGGAGCAGTTCTTC.

The V gene is TRBV10-3, the J gene TRBJ1-1, with D perhaps TRBD1 (5 bases). Trimming shortened V by 7 bases and J by 0 bases, and 12 bases separated the two germline ends. From germline, CDR1 is ENHRY and CDR2 SYGVKD. The CDR3 runs 14 residues. In DNA form, the CDR3 reads TGTGCCATCAATAAAGGGGAAATGAACACTGAAGCTTTCTTT. It translates to CAINKGEMNTEAFF.